This TCR beta chain was sequenced during a study of OX40 agonist ivuxolimab in advanced cancers. Findings and limits, study-wide: Clonal expansion was seen in CD4+ and CD8+ blood T cells by week 6 at 0.1 to 3.0 mg/kg. No antigen was identified for the clonally expanded peripheral T cells. On average, CD8+ T cells had more expanded clones than CD4+.

Produced via immunoSEQ multiplex PCR; TCRdb's table is partial and in-frame only. The repertoire holds 75,000 to 100,000 clones, with around 86% as singletons. Comment on this clone: Its target is not known.

The V gene's germline CDR1 is SGHTS and CDR2 YDEGEE. The CDR3 consists of 12 residues. Trimming took off 5 bases at V and 9 bases at J, with 14 bases between the two ends. The source was CD4+ or CD8+ T cells sorted from blood, collected in a trial of the OX40 agonist ivuxolimab. V and J are TRBV5-8 and TRBJ2-5; tentatively, D is TRBD1 or TRBD2 (5 bases each). This clonotype originated in an adult with an advanced solid tumor such as melanoma, head and neck, liver or kidney cancer. The CDR3: CASRRGMGAQYF. CDR3 coding DNA: TGTGCCAGCAGGAGGGGAATGGGGGCCCAGTACTTC.